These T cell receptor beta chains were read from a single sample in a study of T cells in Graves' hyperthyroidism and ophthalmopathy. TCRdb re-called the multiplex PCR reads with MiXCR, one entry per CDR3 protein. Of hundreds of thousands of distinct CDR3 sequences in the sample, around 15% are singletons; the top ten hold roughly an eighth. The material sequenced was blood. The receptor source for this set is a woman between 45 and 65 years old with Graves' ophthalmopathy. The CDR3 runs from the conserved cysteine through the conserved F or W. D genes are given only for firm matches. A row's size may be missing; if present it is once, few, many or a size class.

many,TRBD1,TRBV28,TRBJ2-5,TGTGCCAGCAGCCCAACGGGACAGGGGGGCCAAGAGACCCAGTACTTC,CASSPTGQGGQETQYF
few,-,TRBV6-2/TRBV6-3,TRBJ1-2,TGTGCCAGCAGTGGATCCAGGGTTCGGGGCTACACCTTC,CASSGSRVRGYTF
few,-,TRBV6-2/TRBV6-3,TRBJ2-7,TGTGCCAGCAGCCAGAGGACCGGGGGCCTCTCCTACGAGCAGTACTTC,CASSQRTGGLSYEQYF
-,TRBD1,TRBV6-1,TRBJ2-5,TGTGCCAGCACACCGGGACAGGGGGTCCACGAGACCCAGTACTTC,CASTPGQGVHETQYF
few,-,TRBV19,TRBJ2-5,TGTGCCAGTAGTATAACAGGGCACGGGAGTGGAGAGACCCAGTACTTC,CASSITGHGSGETQYF
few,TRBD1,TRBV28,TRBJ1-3,TGTGCCAGCAAACCGGGGACAGGGGACGAGAACACCATATATTTT,CASKPGTGDENTIYF
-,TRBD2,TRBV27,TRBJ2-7,TGTGCCAGCAGTCCGGGGACTAGCCCTGCCCACGAGCAGTACTTC,CASSPGTSPAHEQYF
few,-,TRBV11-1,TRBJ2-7,TGTGCCAGCAGCTTAGCGATTACGGGGCGCGATAACCCCCCGACCTTC,CASSLAITGRDNPPTF
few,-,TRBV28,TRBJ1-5,TGTGCCAGCAGTTATGTTGGGGCGGGCAATCAGCCCCAGCATTTT,CASSYVGAGNQPQHF
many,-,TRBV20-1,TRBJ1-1,TGCAGTGCCGGGACAACGAACACTGAAGCTTTCTTT,CSAGTTNTEAFF
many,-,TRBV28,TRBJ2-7,TGTGCCAGCAGTTTGGGAGGGGGCAACTACGAGCAGTACTTC,CASSLGGGNYEQYF
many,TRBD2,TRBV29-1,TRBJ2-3,TGCAGCGTTACCGGGACTAGCGGCCGCACAGATACGCAGTATTTT,CSVTGTSGRTDTQYF
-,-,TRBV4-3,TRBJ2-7,TGCGCCAGCAGCCAGACGACCCCGGCCCCCTACGAGCAGTACTTC,CASSQTTPAPYEQYF
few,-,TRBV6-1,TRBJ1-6,TGTGCCAGCAGGGAGGGAGGCGGGGCTGGTTCACCCCTCCACTTT,CASREGGGAGSPLHF
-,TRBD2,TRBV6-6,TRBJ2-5,TGTGCCAGCAGTCACTCGATTCCTAGCGGAATTCAAGAGACCCAGTACTTC,CASSHSIPSGIQETQYF
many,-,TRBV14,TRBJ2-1,TGTGCCAGCAGCCACCCACCGGGCCTTGGGGACAATGAGCAGTTCTTC,CASSHPPGLGDNEQFF
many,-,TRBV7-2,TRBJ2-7,TGTGCCAGCAGCTTTCAGTACGAGCAGTACTTC,CASSFQYEQYF
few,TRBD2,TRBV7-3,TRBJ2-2,TGTGCCAGCAGCTTAAGTGGAGGACTAGCGTCCGGGGAGCTGTTTTTT,CASSLSGGLASGELFF
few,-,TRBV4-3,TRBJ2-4,TGCGCCAGCAGCCAACAGGGTAGGGGAAACATTCAGTACTTC,CASSQQGRGNIQYF
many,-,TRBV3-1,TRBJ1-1,TGTGCCAGCAGCCAAGACAGGGGCGCGGGAATGAACACTGAAGCTTTCTTT,CASSQDRGAGMNTEAFF
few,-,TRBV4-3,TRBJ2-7,TGCGCCAGCAGCGCGGGCAGGGGCTCCTACGAGCAGTACTTC,CASSAGRGSYEQYF
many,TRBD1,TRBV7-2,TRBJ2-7,TGTGCCAGCAGCTTAAAGGGGGGGACAGGGTGGTCCTACGAGCAGTACTTC,CASSLKGGTGWSYEQYF
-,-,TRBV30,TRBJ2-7,TGTGCCTGGACTGAGGCACCGCGGGCCTACGAGCAGTACTTC,CAWTEAPRAYEQYF
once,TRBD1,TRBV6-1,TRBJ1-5,TGTGCCGGCTCTACGGGACAGGGTAATCAGCCCCAGCATTTT,CAGSTGQGNQPQHF
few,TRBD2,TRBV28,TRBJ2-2,TGTGCCAGCGGTTTTGCGAGCGGGAGTCCCGGGGAGCTGTTTTTT,CASGFASGSPGELFF
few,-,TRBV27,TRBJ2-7,TGTGCCAGCAGTTCACAGATTTCCTACGAGCAGTACTTC,CASSSQISYEQYF
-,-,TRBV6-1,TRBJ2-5,TGTGCCAGCAGCACTCAGCTTGGTCGGCAAGAGACCCAGTACTTC,CASSTQLGRQETQYF
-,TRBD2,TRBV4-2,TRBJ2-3,TGTGCCAGCAGCCAGATTCTAAGCGGGACTTTTAGCACAGATACGCAGTATTTT,CASSQILSGTFSTDTQYF
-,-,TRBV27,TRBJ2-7,TGTGCCAGCAGCCTCCGGAACACAGACTACGAGCAGTACTTC,CASSLRNTDYEQYF
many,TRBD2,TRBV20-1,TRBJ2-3,TGCAGTGCGGGGGGGGGGCTAGCGGGAACCGATACGCAGTATTTT,CSAGGGLAGTDTQYF
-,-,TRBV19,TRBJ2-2,TGTGCCAGTAGGATTTATAGAGACACCGGGGAGCTGTTTTTT,CASRIYRDTGELFF
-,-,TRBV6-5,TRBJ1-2,TGTGCCAGCAGTTACTATGAAGATGGCTACACCTTC,CASSYYEDGYTF
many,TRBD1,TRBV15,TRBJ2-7,TGTGCCACCAGCAGTTCGCGGACAGGGACCTACGAGCAGTACTTC,CATSSSRTGTYEQYF
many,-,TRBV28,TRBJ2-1,TGTGCCAGCAGTCCCACCGGGTGGAATGAGCAGTTCTTC,CASSPTGWNEQFF
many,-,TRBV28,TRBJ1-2,TGTGCCAGCAGTTTATCCTCGGGGGTTGGCTACACCTTC,CASSLSSGVGYTF
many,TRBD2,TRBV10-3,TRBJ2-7,TGTGCCATCAGTGAGCTCGATACTAGCGGGAGGAGGTACGAGCAGTACTTC,CAISELDTSGRRYEQYF
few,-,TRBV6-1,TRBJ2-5,TGTGCCAGCAGTGAACTGATCGCGGTGGACTTC,CASSELIAVDF
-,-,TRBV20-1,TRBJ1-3,TGCAGTGCTAGAGTACAGAATCAAGGAAACACCATATATTTT,CSARVQNQGNTIYF
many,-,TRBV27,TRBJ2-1,TGTGCCAGCAGTCAAAGGGACCACACCTACAATGAGCAGTTCTTC,CASSQRDHTYNEQFF
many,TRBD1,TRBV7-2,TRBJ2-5,TGTGCCAGCAGCGACCGGACAGGGTCGGGGACCCAGTACTTC,CASSDRTGSGTQYF
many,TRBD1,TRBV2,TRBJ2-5,TGTGCCAGCAGCGCGGACAGGGGGAACCAAGAGACCCAGTACTTC,CASSADRGNQETQYF